This TCR beta chain was sequenced for a study of beta chain features in type 1 diabetes. Overall study findings and caveats: Type 1 diabetes patients showed a moderate but significant shortening of TCRB CDR3s in all four CD4+ subsets. More deletions and fewer insertions at VDJ junctions were found in patients with type 1 diabetes.

CDR3 length: 14 amino acids. The V gene's germline CDR1 is SEHNR and CDR2 FQNEAQ (reference sequence). Trimming left V 5 bases short and J 3 bases short, with 13 bases between. Sorting based on CD45RO/CCR7/CD25/CD127/CD95/CD27 separated CD4+ naive, central memory, regulatory and stem cell-like memory cells. Once sorted, every population was more than 95% pure. In the case of this clone: What it binds is not known.

The whole isolated RNA underwent reverse transcription, so sequencing captured expressed TCRB transcripts. Data came from immunoSEQ multiplex PCR; TCRdb stores just in-frame clones and leaves some out. Of some 200,000 clones listed, 16% are singletons. The TCR originated in a man between 25 and 39 years old with type 1 diabetes. The sequencing input was naive CD4+ T cells from blood. This sequence joins TRBV7-9 and TRBJ2-5; D may match TRBD1 or TRBD2 (5 bases each). The CDR3 nucleotides read TGTGCCAGCAGCCCCATCGGGGCGGAAGAGACCCAGTACTTC. Amino acids: CASSPIGAEETQYF.